Listed here are 6 T cell receptor beta chains from one sample, sequenced in a study of blood T cell repertoires in COVID-19. Assay: immunoSEQ multiplex PCR; the TCRdb copy retains only in-frame clones and omits some. The repertoire has about 45,000 clones, approximately 90% of them found once; the top ten carry under 0.4%. The sample consisted of peripheral blood. The origin of the receptors is a man aged 50 to 60 with COVID-19, enrolled during active disease.

To note about this clone: This sample includes further DNA sequences coding for the same CDR3. The rearrangement uses TRBV19 and TRBJ1-5; D is undetermined. This CDR3 has 12 residues. Trimming removed 5 bases at V and 9 bases at J, with 11 bases between. The germline V gene encodes CDR1 LNHDA and CDR2 SQIVND (reference sequence). In DNA form, the CDR3 reads TGTGCCAGTAGTCCCGGAGGAAGGCCCCAGCATTTT. This gives the protein CASSPGGRPQHF. Full variable domain (remainder filled in from reference TRBV19 and TRBJ1-5): DGGITQSPKYLFRKEGQNVTLSCEQNLNHDAMYWYRQDPGQGLRLIYYSQIVNDFQKGDIAEGYSVSREKKESFPLTVTSAQKNPTAFYLCASSPGGRPQHFGDGTRLSIL.

This chain links TRBV5-8 with TRBJ2-3; 11 nucleotides align to TRBD2. After removal of 0 bases from V and 2 bases from J, the junction contained 2 bases not matched to a gene. The CDR3 is 16 amino acids. Germline values: CDR1 SGHTS, CDR2 YDEGEE. The DNA of the CDR3 is TGTGCCAGCAGCTTGGGACTAGCGGGACCCACAGATACGCAGTATTTT. This encodes CASSLGLAGPTDTQYF.

The chain couples TRBV2 to TRBJ2-1; a possible D gene is TRBD1 (5 bases). This CDR3 contains 13 residues. Trimming took 7 bases from V and 6 from J, leaving 13 bases between them. Germline assignment: CDR1 SNHLY and CDR2 FYNNEI. As DNA, the CDR3 is TGTGCCAGCACCACCGACAGTATCAATGAGCAGTTCTTC. Its translation is CASTTDSINEQFF. Supplemented by reference TRBV2 and TRBJ2-1, the full variable domain reads EPEVTQTPSHQVTQMGQEVILRCVPISNHLYFYWYRQILGQKVEFLVSFYNNEISEKSEIFDDQFSVERPDGSNFTLKIRSTKLEDSAMYFCASTTDSINEQFFGPGTRLTVL.

The chain recombines TRBV7-9 with TRBJ2-1, with D unresolved. There are 11 residues in the CDR3. Germline V gene data show CDR1 as SEHNR and CDR2 as FQNEAQ (reference sequence). The V and J ends lost 3 bases and 8 bases respectively, with 5 bases between them. The CDR3 DNA follows: TGTGCCAGCAGCTTTTCGGATGAGCAGTTCTTC. This translates into CASSFSDEQFF.

This clone has a single count. The chain couples TRBV5-1 to TRBJ1-2; TRBD1 matches 9 bases. The J segment lost 7 bases and the V segment lost 0 bases, leaving 10 bases of the junction unmatched. The CDR3 extends over 16 amino acids. Germline V lookup: CDR1 SGHRS, CDR2 YFSETQ. The CDR3 is CASSLGDDRGVGGYTF. Written as DNA, the CDR3 is TGCGCCAGCAGCTTGGGAGACGACAGGGGGGTAGGTGGCTACACCTTC.

This chain connects TRBV5-1 to TRBJ1-2, with 7 bases identical to TRBD1. V lost 3 bases, J lost 1 base, and 9 bases stayed unmatched. The CDR3 totals 16 residues. In germline, CDR1 is SGHRS, CDR2 YFSETQ. CDR3 amino acids: CASSSLTGSYNYGYTF. The CDR3, as DNA: TGCGCCAGCAGCTCGTTGACAGGGTCTTATAACTATGGCTACACCTTC.